This T cell receptor beta chain appears in the sequencing data of a study of blood T cell repertoires in COVID-19. The germline CDR1 and CDR2 sequences are DFQATT and SNEGSKA (reference sequence). After removal of 3 bases from V and 5 bases from J, the junction contained 6 bases not matched to a gene. The CDR3 covers 13 residues. Generated by immunoSEQ multiplex PCR, the TCRdb table keeps only in-frame clones and is missing some. The sample yields about 54,000 clones, approximately 90% seen once. Sequencing used peripheral blood. The sequence was collected from a woman aged 40-49 years with active COVID-19. The V gene is TRBV20-1, the J gene TRBJ2-5; 7 bases are shared with TRBD2. The CDR3 loop is CSASWGGFETQYF. CDR3 DNA sequence: TGCAGTGCTAGTTGGGGGGGGTTTGAGACCCAGTACTTC.